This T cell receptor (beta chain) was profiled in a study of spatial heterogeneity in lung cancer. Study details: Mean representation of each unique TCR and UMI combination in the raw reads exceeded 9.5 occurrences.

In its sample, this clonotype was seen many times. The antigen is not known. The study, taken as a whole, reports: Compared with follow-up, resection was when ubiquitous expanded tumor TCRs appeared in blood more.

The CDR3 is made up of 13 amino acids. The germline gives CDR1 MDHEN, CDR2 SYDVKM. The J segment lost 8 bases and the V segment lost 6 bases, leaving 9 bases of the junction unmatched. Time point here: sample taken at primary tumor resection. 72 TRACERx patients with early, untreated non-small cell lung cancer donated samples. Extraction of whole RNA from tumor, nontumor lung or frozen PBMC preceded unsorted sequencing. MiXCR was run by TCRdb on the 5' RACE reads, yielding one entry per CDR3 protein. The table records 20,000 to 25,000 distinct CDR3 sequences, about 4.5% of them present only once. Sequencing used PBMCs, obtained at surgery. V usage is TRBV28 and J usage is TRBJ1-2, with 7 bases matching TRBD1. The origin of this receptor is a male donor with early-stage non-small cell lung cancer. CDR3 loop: CASSQTGARGYTF. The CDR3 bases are TGTGCCAGCAGCCAAACAGGGGCCCGCGGCTACACCTTC.